Listed below are T cell receptor beta chains from one sample, sequenced in a study of T cell responses to AZD1222 COVID-19 vaccine. Profiled with immunoSEQ multiplex PCR; TCRdb holds only in-frame clones, not every one. The sample holds more than 70,000 clones, roughly 87% seen once. This sample comprised peripheral blood, obtained 28 days after the second AZD1222 dose. Receptors were obtained from an adult who received the AZD1222 COVID-19 vaccine. CDR3s include the opening cysteine and the closing phenylalanine or tryptophan. Each record gives: J gene, V gene, CDR3 protein.

j_gene: TRBJ1-3; v_gene: TRBV6-6; CDR3aa: CASSLADASSGNTIYF
j_gene: TRBJ1-3; v_gene: TRBV3-1/TRBV3-2; CDR3aa: CASSPRQVRSGNTIYF
j_gene: TRBJ1-4; v_gene: TRBV15; CDR3aa: CATSSYEGLGEKLFF
j_gene: TRBJ2-2; v_gene: TRBV3-1/TRBV3-2; CDR3aa: CASSQGGANTGELFF
j_gene: TRBJ1-1; v_gene: TRBV6-5; CDR3aa: CASSFRGNTEAFF
j_gene: TRBJ1-1; v_gene: TRBV11-3; CDR3aa: CASSLGGPAEAFF
j_gene: TRBJ1-1; v_gene: TRBV7-6; CDR3aa: CASSSETGPDTEAFF
j_gene: TRBJ2-2; v_gene: TRBV19; CDR3aa: CASSSTWTGPTGELFF
j_gene: TRBJ2-5; v_gene: TRBV3-1/TRBV3-2; CDR3aa: CASRPAGGPIQTQYF
j_gene: TRBJ2-3; v_gene: TRBV5-1; CDR3aa: CASREENIPTDTQYF
j_gene: TRBJ1-4; v_gene: TRBV9; CDR3aa: CASSVGGAQDEKLFF
j_gene: TRBJ2-5; v_gene: TRBV3-1/TRBV3-2; CDR3aa: CASSQDWWQETQYF
j_gene: TRBJ2-1; v_gene: TRBV7-3; CDR3aa: CASSLTSGRGAEQFF
j_gene: TRBJ1-2; v_gene: TRBV29-1; CDR3aa: CSVPRGRGYTF
j_gene: TRBJ1-1; v_gene: TRBV6-5; CDR3aa: CASSYGTGGKAFF
j_gene: TRBJ1-3; v_gene: TRBV27; CDR3aa: CASSGPGHSGNTIYF
j_gene: TRBJ2-7; v_gene: TRBV12-5; CDR3aa: CASGLGSASYEQYF
j_gene: TRBJ2-7; v_gene: TRBV7-9; CDR3aa: CASSRSGNDEQYF
j_gene: TRBJ2-5; v_gene: TRBV7-2; CDR3aa: CASSFAGNSETQYF
j_gene: TRBJ2-1; v_gene: TRBV9; CDR3aa: CASSYRTSGYNEQFF
j_gene: TRBJ1-1; v_gene: TRBV20-1; CDR3aa: CSPPSFEAFF
j_gene: TRBJ1-2; v_gene: TRBV6-5; CDR3aa: CASKQGDYGYTF
j_gene: TRBJ1-4; v_gene: TRBV25-1; CDR3aa: CASTLGTNEKLFF
j_gene: TRBJ1-2; v_gene: TRBV29-1; CDR3aa: CSVEEQGWRNGYTF
j_gene: TRBJ2-5; v_gene: TRBV4-1; CDR3aa: CASSLANEETQYF
j_gene: TRBJ1-2; v_gene: TRBV7-9; CDR3aa: CASSTDRGNYGYTF
j_gene: TRBJ1-2; v_gene: TRBV2; CDR3aa: CASSGQGVRTYGYTF
j_gene: TRBJ1-6; v_gene: TRBV6-2/TRBV6-3; CDR3aa: CASSYVGQATNSPLHF
j_gene: TRBJ2-7; v_gene: TRBV7-9; CDR3aa: CASSPGNPYEQYF
j_gene: TRBJ2-5; v_gene: TRBV18; CDR3aa: CASSPEETQYF
j_gene: TRBJ2-2; v_gene: TRBV7-2; CDR3aa: CASSPQVGGTGELFF
j_gene: TRBJ2-7; v_gene: TRBV4-3; CDR3aa: CASSQALVGYEQYF
j_gene: TRBJ1-6; v_gene: TRBV19; CDR3aa: CASSISGQGNSPLHF
j_gene: TRBJ2-2; v_gene: TRBV9; CDR3aa: CASSVAGVNTGELFF
j_gene: TRBJ1-1; v_gene: TRBV7-9; CDR3aa: CASSLLGAEAFF
j_gene: TRBJ1-3; v_gene: TRBV5-4; CDR3aa: CASSLPGGWSGNTIYF
j_gene: TRBJ2-3; v_gene: TRBV5-1; CDR3aa: CASSPSGLVGGGSLDTQYF
j_gene: TRBJ1-3; v_gene: TRBV9; CDR3aa: CASSVALFDGSGNTIYF
j_gene: TRBJ1-1; v_gene: TRBV7-9; CDR3aa: CASTEIGGTEAFF
j_gene: TRBJ1-1; v_gene: TRBV21-1; CDR3aa: CASSKLAPTGGDFNTEAFF
j_gene: TRBJ2-5; v_gene: TRBV4-2; CDR3aa: CASSLAGLAGAETQYF
j_gene: TRBJ1-5; v_gene: TRBV5-5; CDR3aa: CASSFGADQPQHF
j_gene: TRBJ2-3; v_gene: TRBV9; CDR3aa: CASPPNGMSLDTQYF
j_gene: TRBJ2-7; v_gene: TRBV30; CDR3aa: CAWSSGLPPYEQYF
j_gene: TRBJ2-7; v_gene: TRBV18; CDR3aa: CASSSSYEQYF
j_gene: TRBJ2-1; v_gene: TRBV6-2/TRBV6-3; CDR3aa: CASSYTGENNEQFF
j_gene: TRBJ1-2; v_gene: TRBV3-1/TRBV3-2; CDR3aa: CASSQGRGPGGYTF
j_gene: TRBJ2-2; v_gene: TRBV9; CDR3aa: CASSVAKGTGELFF
j_gene: TRBJ2-7; v_gene: TRBV5-1; CDR3aa: CASSSRNIPYEQYF
j_gene: TRBJ1-2; v_gene: TRBV13; CDR3aa: CASSFGLAGYTF
j_gene: TRBJ2-1; v_gene: TRBV25-1; CDR3aa: CASSGGLAGVSYEQFF
j_gene: TRBJ1-1; v_gene: TRBV7-9; CDR3aa: CASSPAMNTEAFF
j_gene: TRBJ2-7; v_gene: TRBV7-8; CDR3aa: CASSRPTSGEGSYEQYF
j_gene: TRBJ2-2; v_gene: TRBV19; CDR3aa: CASNLDNTGELFF
j_gene: TRBJ1-2; v_gene: TRBV19; CDR3aa: CASMIGGAYTF
j_gene: TRBJ2-7; v_gene: TRBV14; CDR3aa: CASSQMDRVDSYEQYF
j_gene: TRBJ2-7; v_gene: TRBV5-4; CDR3aa: CASSPGTAALYEQYF
j_gene: TRBJ2-2; v_gene: TRBV7-9; CDR3aa: CASSLARGSVYTGELFF
j_gene: TRBJ2-3; v_gene: TRBV7-7; CDR3aa: CASSPGNGQADTQYF